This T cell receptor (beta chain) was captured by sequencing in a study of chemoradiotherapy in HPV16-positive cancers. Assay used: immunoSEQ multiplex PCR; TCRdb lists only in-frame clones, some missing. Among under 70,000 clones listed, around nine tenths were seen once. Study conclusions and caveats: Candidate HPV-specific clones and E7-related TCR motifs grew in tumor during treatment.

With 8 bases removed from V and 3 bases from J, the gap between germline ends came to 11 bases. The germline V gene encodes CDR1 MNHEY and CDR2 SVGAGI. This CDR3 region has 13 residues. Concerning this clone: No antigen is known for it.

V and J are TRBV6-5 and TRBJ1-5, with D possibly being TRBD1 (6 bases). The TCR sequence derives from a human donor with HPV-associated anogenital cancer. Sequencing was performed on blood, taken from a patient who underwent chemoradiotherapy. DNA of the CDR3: TGTGCCAGCCGGGACACGACCAATCAGCCCCAGCATTTT. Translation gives CASRDTTNQPQHF.